The 8 T cell receptor beta chains below all came from one sample that was sequenced in a study of cytomegalovirus exposure and HLA in healthy donors (dated by TCRdb to 2016 to 2017). The library was prepared using the immunoSEQ multiplex PCR assay. TCRdb carries this immuneACCESS record with in-frame sequences only. Its versions omit some clonotypes, under half of them owing to an unresolved V gene in the studies checked, with the rest unexplained. The sample profile shows some 48,000 clones; 94% of them were found once. The top ten hold less than 9.5% of the sample. Sequenced: PBMCs. The source is a woman aged 18 to 35 in good health and CMV-seropositive.

V and J are TRBV19 and TRBJ2-5; D is perhaps TRBD1 (6 bases). Germline V gene lookup returns CDR1 LNHDA and CDR2 SQIVND (reference sequence). This CDR3 contains 18 residues. V gave up 6 bases and J gave up 1 base, with 24 bases separating them. CDR3 nucleotides: TGTGCCAGTAGGATAACTATCCGGGACAATGCCCCCCAAGAGACCCAGTACTTC. It yields the protein CASRITIRDNAPQETQYF.

The rearrangement links TRBV6-6 to TRBJ1-5, with unresolved D. Germline CDR1 MNHNY, CDR2 SVGAGI (reference sequence). V dropped 4 bases and J dropped 5 bases, with 3 bases sitting between them. The CDR3 sequence is 11 residues long. CDR3 bases: TGTGCCAGCAGTTTCGATCAGCCCCAGCATTTT. This sequence encodes CASSFDQPQHF.

The chain carries TRBV6-5 and TRBJ2-3; D gene ambiguous. Trimming removed 9 bases at V and 3 bases at J, with 13 bases between. The CDR3 consists of 13 residues. Looked up from germline, CDR1 is MNHEY and CDR2 is SVGAGI. The CDR3: CARTVDKTDTQYF. DNA for the CDR3: TGTGCCAGAACCGTAGATAAGACAGATACGCAGTATTTT.

V usage is TRBV6-6 and J usage is TRBJ1-2, with D uncertain. The germline CDR1 and CDR2 sequences are MNHNY and SVGAGI (reference sequence). Trimming shortened V by 7 bases and J by 5 bases, and 8 bases separated the two germline ends. The CDR3 contains 11 residues. The chain's CDR3 is CASTDSYGYTF. In DNA, the CDR3 is TGTGCCAGCACCGACTCATATGGCTACACCTTC.

The chain couples TRBV6-5 to TRBJ2-1; 7 bases are shared with TRBD2. From germline, CDR1 is MNHEY and CDR2 SVGAGI. The V and J ends lost 2 bases and 9 bases, in that order; junction bases with no gene match: 7. The CDR3 has 14 residues. This chain's CDR3 is CASSYTGTIGEQFF. The CDR3 DNA follows: TGTGCCAGCAGTTACACGGGGACTATAGGTGAGCAGTTCTTC.

The gene calls are TRBV18 and TRBJ2-2, with a possible D match to TRBD1 (6 bases). Germline-derived CDR1 and CDR2 are KGHSH and LQKENI. V shed 2 bases and J shed 1 base, with 14 bases lying between them. This CDR3 region has 17 residues. The CDR3 DNA sequence: TGTGCCAGCTCACCAACCATCAGGGGTCGGAACACCGGGGAGCTGTTTTTT. This codes for CASSPTIRGRNTGELFF.

This chain joins TRBV7-6 and TRBJ2-7, with no clear D. CDR1 is SGHVS, CDR2 FNYEAQ, per germline. The CDR3 totals 17 residues. Between the trimmed V and J ends, which lost 0 bases and 2 bases, there was a span of 17 bases. The CDR3 DNA follows: TGTGCCAGCAGCTTAGCGGTCGGGTCCCGGGTTACCTACGAGCAGTACTTC. It translates to CASSLAVGSRVTYEQYF.

The chain couples TRBV5-4 to TRBJ2-7, with TRBD1 matching over 9 bases. The CDR3 has 19 residues. With 0 bases clipped from V and 3 bases from J, the junction kept 16 bases outside the gene matches. Germline loops: CDR1 SGHNT, CDR2 YYREEE (reference sequence). The CDR3 DNA sequence: TGTGCCAGCAGCTTGGCGCCGGGACAGGGATCTTTTAGCAGCTACGAGCAGTACTTC. Translated, it gives CASSLAPGQGSFSSYEQYF. Combining the CDR3 with reference TRBV5-4 and TRBJ2-7 gives the whole variable domain ETGVTQSPTHLIKTRGQQVTLRCSSQSGHNTVSWYQQALGQGPQFIFQYYREEENGRGNFPPRFSGLQFPNYSSELNVNALELDDSALYLCASSLAPGQGSFSSYEQYFGPGTRLTVT.